This TCR beta chain appears in the sequencing data of a study of control samples from healthy donors and cancer patients. The method was immunoSEQ multiplex PCR; TCRdb's version includes in-frame clones alone and lacks a portion of them. The sample consists of some 150,000 clones, about 90% of them appearing once. The sequencing sample was made of blood. The source of this sequence is a man between 18 and 35 years old in good health.

CDR3 in DNA: TGCGCCAGCAGCTCCGGGACAGTTAGCACAGATACGCAGTATTTT. This encodes CASSSGTVSTDTQYF. The V gene is TRBV5-1, the J gene TRBJ2-3; TRBD1 aligns across 7 bases. This CDR3 spans 15 amino acids. V was pared by 3 bases and J by 0 bases, with 4 bases of the junction left unmatched. Germline lookup yields CDR1 SGHRS and CDR2 YFSETQ.